Listed here are 18 T cell receptor beta chains from one sample, sequenced in a study of cytomegalovirus exposure and HLA in healthy donors. It was with 60 Vbeta and 13 Jbeta primers that the PCR ran. Here immunoSEQ multiplex PCR was the method, and the copy in TCRdb shows in-frame clones only, minus some. The sample includes over 100,000 clones, about four fifths of them seen just once. What was sequenced was PBMCs. These receptors were taken from a man aged 25 to 40 in good health and CMV-seronegative.

The chain employs TRBV7-2 and TRBJ2-7; a weak D match, TRBD2 (5 bases). The CDR3 has 14 residues. V was clipped by 4 bases and J by 3 bases, with 13 bases between them. CDR1 is SGHTA and CDR2 is FQGNSA in the germline V gene. This CDR3 reads CASSSSGKGYEQYF. In DNA, the CDR3 is TGTGCCAGCAGCTCCTCGGGGAAAGGCTACGAGCAGTACTTC.

Comments on this clone: The junction departs from germline at one end; a sequencing error may be responsible. The chain combines TRBV7-7 with TRBJ2-7; TRBD1 is a possible D gene (5 bases). Germline-derived CDR1 and CDR2 are SSHAT and FNYEAQ (reference sequence). The CDR3 is 13 residues long. The CDR3 coding sequence is TGTGCTAGCAGCCCTGGACACAAATACGAGCAGTACTTC. Residues: CASSPGHKYEQYF.

The rearrangement links TRBV28 to TRBJ2-7; the match to TRBD2 covers 8 bases. The CDR3 extends over 14 amino acids. Germline loops: CDR1 MDHEN, CDR2 SYDVKM. Unmatched junction bases numbered 4, after V lost 2 bases and J lost 4 bases. CDR3 in DNA: TGTGCCAGCAGTTTAAGCGGGAGTGGTTACGAGCAGTACTTC. This translates into CASSLSGSGYEQYF.

Only one count was recorded for this clone. The CDR3 is CASSPQALNTEAFF. DNA for the CDR3: TGTGCCAGCAGTCCTCAGGCTCTGAACACTGAAGCTTTCTTT. The rearrangement links TRBV27 to TRBJ1-1; D gene unclear. The CDR3 length is 14 residues. V lost 5 bases and J lost 0, with 10 bases in between. Germline V gene data show CDR1 as MNHEY and CDR2 as SMNVEV (reference sequence).

The gene calls are TRBV30 and TRBJ2-1, with 8 nucleotides matching TRBD2. From germline, CDR1 is GTSNPN and CDR2 SVGIG (reference sequence). CDR3 length: 13 amino acids. Germline trimming cut 0 bases from V and 8 bases from J; bases unmatched to any gene: 3. The CDR3: CAWSVTSGYEQFF. Here the CDR3 DNA reads TGTGCCTGGAGTGTAACTAGCGGCTATGAGCAGTTCTTC.

This chain joins TRBV25-1 and TRBJ1-4; 7 bases agree with TRBD1. The CDR3 loop spans 15 amino acids. J was trimmed by 7 bases and V by 3 bases; bases with no gene match: 8. Germline CDR1 and CDR2: MGHDK and SYGVNS. This CDR3 reads CASSDAGTAFEKLFF. The CDR3 region has the DNA TGTGCCAGCAGTGACGCCGGGACAGCTTTTGAAAAACTGTTTTTT.

For this clone: A read error may produce the germline difference seen at one junction end. V usage is TRBV6-6 and J usage is TRBJ2-1, with TRBD1 identical over 8 bases. The CDR3 spans 15 residues. Germline CDR1 is MNHNY and CDR2 is SVGAGI (reference sequence). CDR3 bases: TGTGCCAGCAGTGACTCCCGACAGGGGAACAATGAGCAGTTCTTC. This encodes CASSDSRQGNNEQFF.

The chain combines TRBV7-6 with TRBJ2-1; D unclear. CDR1 and CDR2 from the germline V gene are SGHVS and FNYEAQ. CDR3 length equals 15 residues. V dropped 4 bases and J dropped 0 bases, with 10 bases sitting between them. The CDR3: CASSSRPGSYNEQFF. CDR3 nucleotides: TGTGCCAGCAGCTCCCGTCCGGGCTCCTACAATGAGCAGTTCTTC.

The V call is TRBV27, the J call TRBJ1-5; 8 bases align to TRBD1. V was clipped by 5 bases and J by 7 bases; unmatched bases: 13. This CDR3 is built from 16 residues. Germline V gene sequence: CDR1 MNHEY, CDR2 SMNVEV (reference sequence). CDR3 DNA sequence: TGTGCCAGCAGTATCCGGGACAGGCATTACGACCAGCCCCAGCATTTT. This translates into CASSIRDRHYDQPQHF.

The chain joins TRBV4-3 to TRBJ2-7; TRBD1 aligns across 9 bases. CDR3 length: 17 residues. The V gene's germline CDR1 is LGHNA and CDR2 YSLEER. The ends lost 2 bases at V and 1 base at J; junction bases unmatched: 9. The CDR3 DNA follows: TGCGCCAGCAGCCAAAGATACCGGGACAGGGAGTCCTACGAGCAGTACTTC. Its protein product is CASSQRYRDRESYEQYF.

The chain couples TRBV7-2 to TRBJ2-7; D is possibly TRBD1 (5 bases). This CDR3 has 14 residues. Germline V gene sequence: CDR1 SGHTA, CDR2 FQGNSA. With 4 bases removed from V and 5 bases from J, the gap between germline ends came to 15 bases. The CDR3, as DNA: TGTGCCAGCAGCTCTCGACAGATACCTGACGAGCAGTACTTC. It codes for CASSSRQIPDEQYF.

The J gene is TRBJ2-3, the V gene TRBV5-1; possibly TRBD2 for D (6 bases). V dropped 4 bases and J dropped 8 bases, with 23 bases sitting between them. CDR1 is SGHRS and CDR2 is YFSETQ in the germline V gene. The CDR3 extends over 16 amino acids. DNA of the CDR3: TGCGCCAGCAGCCCTGGGGGGAGAATCCGGATCGGTACGCAGTATTTT. It codes for CASSPGGRIRIGTQYF.

V is TRBV7-6 and J is TRBJ1-4; weak D call: TRBD1 (5 bases). In germline, CDR1 is SGHVS, CDR2 FNYEAQ. V was shortened by 4 bases and J by 0 bases, with 9 bases between the two germline ends. This CDR3 has 15 amino acids. The CDR3 DNA is TGTGCCAGCAGCTATCGACAGACAACTAATGAAAAACTGTTTTTT. Encoded protein: CASSYRQTTNEKLFF. The full variable domain, rest sourced from reference TRBV7-6 and TRBJ1-4, is GAGVSQSPRYKVTKRGQDVALRCDPISGHVSLYWYRQALGQGPEFLTYFNYEAQQDKSGLPNDRFSAERPEGSISTLTIQRTEQRDSAMYRCASSYRQTTNEKLFFGSGTQLSVL.

CDR3 in amino acids: CASSLGQGGSNSPLHF. The CDR3 DNA is TGCGCCAGCAGCTTGGGTCAGGGAGGGTCTAATTCACCCCTCCACTTT. This chain connects TRBV5-1 to TRBJ1-6; possible D gene TRBD1, 5 bases. The ends were cut back, 0 bases at V and 6 bases at J, with 13 bases in the middle. The CDR3 spans 16 residues. CDR1 is SGHRS, CDR2 YFSETQ, per germline.

CDR3 amino acids: CASSLPTGMIGNTIYF. CDR3 in DNA: TGTGCCAGCAGCTTACCGACAGGGATGATAGGAAACACCATATATTTT. V usage is TRBV5-6 and J usage is TRBJ1-3, with 7 nucleotides matching TRBD1. Per the germline V gene, CDR1 is SGHDT and CDR2 is YYEEEE. Unmatched junction bases numbered 9, after V lost 2 bases and J lost 4 bases. The CDR3 has 16 amino acids.

This rearrangement joins TRBV4-3 to TRBJ2-2; 9 bases are shared with TRBD2. CDR1 is LGHNA, CDR2 YSLEER, per germline. The CDR3 runs to 17 residues. V was clipped by 0 bases and J by 4 bases; unmatched bases: 6. The CDR3 loop reads CASSQDGGGRGTGELFF. CDR3 nucleotide sequence: TGCGCCAGCAGCCAAGATGGGGGCGGGAGGGGCACCGGGGAGCTGTTTTTT.

This rearrangement joins TRBV11-2 to TRBJ1-1, with D possibly matching TRBD1 (5 bases). This CDR3 region has 13 residues. Germline V gene data show CDR1 as SGHAT and CDR2 as FQNNGV. The ends were cut back, 2 bases at V and 5 bases at J, with 9 bases in the middle. The CDR3 coding sequence is TGTGCCAGCAGCTTAAGTCGGGGGACTGAAGCTTTCTTT. It is translated as CASSLSRGTEAFF.

The chain is built from TRBV4-2 and TRBJ1-3; D is unclear. The CDR3 covers 16 residues. The germline V gene encodes CDR1 LGHNA and CDR2 YNFKEQ. With 0 bases removed from V and 7 bases from J, the gap between germline ends came to 16 bases. The CDR3 loop reads CASSQDFAGGSNTIYF. The DNA for the CDR3 is TGTGCCAGCAGCCAAGATTTTGCGGGAGGTAGTAACACCATATATTTT.